These 21 T cell receptor beta chains came from one sample sequenced in a study of low-dose radiotherapy and immunotherapy resistance in tumors. Time point described: after trial treatment. Treatment indicated: LDRT plus nivolumab, ipilimumab, low-dose cyclophosphamide and aspirin (RACIN trial). TCR amplification ran 15 to 25 PCR cycles using constant-region and V-primer adapter primers. TCRdb independently ran MiXCR on the reads; one entry per CDR3 protein. Of around 57,000 distinct CDR3 sequences in the sample, around 34% were seen once. Sequencing was performed on PBMCs, taken after low-dose radiotherapy plus immunotherapy. The origin of the receptors is a male donor with rectosigmoid adenocarcinoma.

This clonotype showed up many times. The rearrangement links TRBV5-1 to TRBJ2-7; D is uncertain. The CDR3 runs to 13 residues. CDR1 and CDR2 (germline): SGHRS, YFSETQ. Trimming stripped 0 bases from V and 3 bases from J, with 7 bases between. The CDR3 nucleotides read TGCGCCAGCAGCTTGGGGTCTGGCTACGAGCAGTACTTC. This codes for CASSLGSGYEQYF.

This clonotype was counted ten times or more. The V gene is TRBV19, the J gene TRBJ2-5; D may be TRBD2 (6 bases). Trimming removed 3 bases from V and 5 bases from J, with 16 bases in between. CDR1 is LNHDA, CDR2 SQIVND, per germline (reference sequence). This CDR3 spans 15 amino acids. The CDR3 loop reads CASSIWGTGLETQYF. The DNA for the CDR3 is TGTGCCAGTAGTATTTGGGGAACGGGACTGGAGACCCAGTACTTC. The full variable domain, in which reference TRBV19 and TRBJ2-5 provide the parts outside the CDR3, is DGGITQSPKYLFRKEGQNVTLSCEQNLNHDAMYWYRQDPGQGLRLIYYSQIVNDFQKGDIAEGYSVSREKKESFPLTVTSAQKNPTAFYLCASSIWGTGLETQYFGPGTRLLVL.

V and J are TRBV5-6 and TRBJ1-1, with D possibly TRBD1 on 5 matching bases. CDR1 is SGHDT and CDR2 is YYEEEE in the germline V gene. The germline V and J ends were trimmed by 0 bases and 0 bases, with 15 bases remaining between them. This CDR3 region has 17 residues. This CDR3 is CASSLGGRSMMNTEAFF. CDR3 DNA sequence: TGTGCCAGCAGCTTGGGGGGACGGAGTATGATGAACACTGAAGCTTTCTTT.

The sample holds many counts of this clonotype. This chain uses TRBV27 with TRBJ1-6, with D tentatively TRBD1 (6 bases). CDR3 length equals 14 residues. Germline V gene sequence: CDR1 MNHEY, CDR2 SMNVEV (reference sequence). V was shortened by 4 bases and J by 6 bases, with 10 bases between the two germline ends. CDR3: CASSSTGLNSPLHF. CDR3 sequence (DNA): TGTGCCAGCAGTTCAACAGGGCTTAATTCACCCCTCCACTTT.

This clonotype was seen at least ten times. The chain links TRBV6-2 or TRBV6-3 to TRBJ2-5; 7 bases line up with TRBD2. The CDR3 runs 14 residues. In germline, CDR1 is MNHEY, CDR2 SVGEGT. V lost 7 bases, J lost 1 base, and 6 bases stayed unmatched. In DNA form, the CDR3 reads TGTGCCAGCAAGACTAGCTGGGCCCAAGAGACCCAGTACTTC. Its protein is CASKTSWAQETQYF.

This clonotype came up many times. The chain employs TRBV2 and TRBJ2-5, with TRBD2 matching over 9 bases. The length of the CDR3 is 14 residues. Germline CDR1 SNHLY, CDR2 FYNNEI. V lost 5 bases, J lost 3 bases, and 4 bases stayed unmatched. DNA of the CDR3: TGTGCCAGCAGTTCCTTAGCGGGAGAAGAGACCCAGTACTTC. Encoded protein: CASSSLAGEETQYF.

This clonotype was seen at least ten times. CDR3 nucleotide sequence: TGTGCCTGGAGTGTACCTGGGACTAAATTCCGGTTCTTC. It encodes CAWSVPGTKFRFF. The rearrangement uses TRBV30 and TRBJ2-1; TRBD2 agrees at 7 bases. CDR1 is GTSNPN, CDR2 SVGIG, per germline (reference sequence). The V and J ends lost 0 bases and 15 bases, in that order; junction bases with no gene match: 11. CDR3 length: 13 amino acids.

This clonotype qualifies as medium-sized. The chain is built from TRBV28 and TRBJ1-6; D remains unclear. Germline values: CDR1 MDHEN, CDR2 SYDVKM. This CDR3 has 16 residues. V lost 3 bases, J lost 7 bases, and 16 bases lay in between. CDR3 nucleotides: TGTGCCAGCAGTTTTTCGGGCACAGTAGGGAATTCACCCCTCCACTTT. It specifies CASSFSGTVGNSPLHF.

This clonotype has a count of ten or more. The V gene is TRBV7-8, the J gene TRBJ2-2, with TRBD2 matching over 12 bases. The germline V gene has CDR1 SGHVS and CDR2 FQNEAQ. J gave up 4 bases and V 3 bases, and 3 bases lay outside the gene matches. The CDR3 has 16 amino acids. CDR3 DNA: TGTGCCAGCAGCTTGCTAGCGGGAGGGTTCACCGGGGAGCTGTTTTTT. Amino acids: CASSLLAGGFTGELFF.

The V gene is TRBV28, the J gene TRBJ2-5, with D unresolved. In germline, CDR1 is MDHEN, CDR2 SYDVKM. The CDR3 spans 13 residues. Trimming left V 4 bases short and J 1 base short, with 7 bases between. Here the CDR3 reads CASSYGVQETQYF. CDR3 DNA sequence: TGTGCCAGCAGTTATGGAGTCCAAGAGACCCAGTACTTC.

The V and J genes are TRBV25-1 and TRBJ1-6; TRBD1 is a possible D gene (5 bases). The germline V gene encodes CDR1 MGHDK and CDR2 SYGVNS. The CDR3 is 13 residues long. V lost 4 bases to trimming and J lost 6 bases, with 7 bases between them. The CDR3 nucleotides read TGTGCCAGCAGTGGACAGATTAATTCACCCCTCCACTTT. It codes for CASSGQINSPLHF. Using reference TRBV25-1 and TRBJ1-6 for the parts outside the CDR3, the full variable domain is EADIYQTPRYLVIGTGKKITLECSQTMGHDKMYWYQQDPGMELHLIHYSYGVNSTEKGDLSSESTVSRIRTEHFPLTLESARPSHTSQYLCASSGQINSPLHFGNGTRLTVT.

The rearrangement joins TRBV5-1 to TRBJ2-5, with D hard to call. This CDR3 is built from 14 residues. CDR1 is SGHRS and CDR2 is YFSETQ in the germline V gene. Trimming stripped 3 bases from V and 0 bases from J, with 9 bases between. This CDR3 reads CASSYYLYQETQYF. The DNA of the CDR3 is TGCGCCAGCAGCTACTACCTGTACCAAGAGACCCAGTACTTC.

On this clonotype itself: The germline gene is not matched at one end of the junction; a read error may be the cause. The genes are TRBV27 and TRBJ1-2, with TRBD1 as a possible D gene (6 bases). The CDR3 length is 17 residues. Germline V gene sequence: CDR1 MNHEY, CDR2 SMNVEV (reference sequence). The CDR3 is CANRPSQTGLFNYGYTF. The CDR3 bases are TGTGCCAACAGGCCATCCCAGACAGGATTATTTAACTATGGCTACACCTTT.

There are many counts of this clonotype. The chain carries TRBV7-4 and TRBJ2-7; possibly TRBD1 for D (6 bases). CDR1 and CDR2 from the germline V gene are SGHVT and SQSDAQ. The length of the CDR3 is 14 residues. Trimming removed 4 bases from V and 4 bases from J, with 14 bases in between. The CDR3 loop is CASSSQGPRYEQYF. DNA for the CDR3: TGTGCCAGCAGCTCCCAGGGGCCGCGTTACGAGCAGTACTTC. Complete variable domain (other parts from reference TRBV7-4 and TRBJ2-7): GAGVSQSPRYKVAKRGRDVALRCDSISGHVTLYWYRQTLGQGSEVLTYSQSDAQRDKSGRPSGRFSAERPERSVSTLKIQRTEQGDSAVYLCASSSQGPRYEQYFGPGTRLTVT.

This clonotype occurred many times. The chain combines TRBV27 with TRBJ2-5, with 8 bases lining up with TRBD1. V lost 6 bases to trimming and J lost 0 bases; unmatched junction nucleotides: 3. The CDR3 is made up of 14 amino acids. Germline CDR1 is MNHEY and CDR2 is SMNVEV (reference sequence). The CDR3 DNA is TGTGCCAGCAGCTGGGACAGGTACCAAGAGACCCAGTACTTC. It encodes CASSWDRYQETQYF.

This clonotype was observed many times. The J gene is TRBJ1-4, the V gene TRBV7-9, with unresolved D. Germline CDR1 and CDR2: SEHNR and FQNEAQ (reference sequence). Trimming shortened V by 5 bases and J by 12 bases, and 16 bases separated the two germline ends. This CDR3 contains 13 residues. Here the CDR3 DNA reads TGTGCCAGCAGCCCCTTTATGGAAGAAGAACTGTTTTTT. Amino acids: CASSPFMEEELFF.

This chain joins TRBV6-5 and TRBJ2-3, with a weak D call TRBD1 (6 bases). The germline CDR1 and CDR2 sequences are MNHEY and SVGAGI. V was shortened by 6 bases and J by 0 bases, with 25 bases between the two germline ends. The CDR3 covers 19 residues. CDR3 protein: CASSPNPGHLYPSTDTQYF. Here the CDR3 DNA reads TGTGCCAGCAGCCCAAATCCGGGACACCTTTACCCTAGCACAGATACGCAGTATTTT.

Note on this clonotype: A far larger clone is a single base away, which makes a read error likely. The chain is built from TRBV6-6 and TRBJ1-5, with D unclear. Germline lookup yields CDR1 MNHNY and CDR2 SVGAGI (reference sequence). Trimming cost V 5 bases and J 3 bases, with 8 bases left between them. The CDR3 has 13 amino acids. The CDR3 DNA follows: TGTGCCAGCAGTCCTGTCTACAATCAGCCCCAGCATTTT. Encoded protein: CASSPVYNQPQHF.

The chain has TRBV13 and TRBJ1-4; the D is unclear. Germline V CDR1 and CDR2: PRHDT, FYEKMQ (reference sequence). This CDR3 is 15 amino acids long. V lost 4 bases, J lost 2 bases, and 11 bases lay in between. CDR3 coding DNA: TGTGCCAGCAGCTGGCGAGGACGGACTAATGAAAAACTGTTTTTT. Encoded protein: CASSWRGRTNEKLFF. The whole variable domain, remainder taken from reference TRBV13 and TRBJ1-4, is AAGVIQSPRHLIKEKRETATLKCYPIPRHDTVYWYQQGPGQDPQFLISFYEKMQSDKGSIPDRFSAQQFSDYHSELNMSSLELGDSALYFCASSWRGRTNEKLFFGSGTQLSVL.

Many counts were recorded for this clonotype. This chain connects TRBV5-1 to TRBJ2-1; 9 nucleotides line up with TRBD2. CDR1 and CDR2 from the germline V gene are SGHRS and YFSETQ. The V and J ends lost 2 bases and 2 bases, in that order; junction bases with no gene match: 2. The CDR3 is made up of 15 amino acids. The CDR3 spells CASSFSGSAYNEQFF. CDR3 in DNA: TGCGCCAGCAGCTTTAGCGGGAGTGCCTACAATGAGCAGTTCTTC.

This clonotype was seen ten or more times. This chain connects TRBV6-2 or TRBV6-3 to TRBJ2-4; D might be TRBD1 (5 bases). Trimming shortened V by 8 bases and J by 3 bases, and 14 bases separated the two germline ends. Germline assignment: CDR1 MNHEY and CDR2 SVGEGT. This CDR3 contains 14 residues. The CDR3 is CASQSRVGKNIQYF. For the CDR3, the DNA is TGTGCCAGCCAATCCAGGGTTGGCAAAAACATTCAGTACTTC.